Listed below are T cell receptor beta chains from one sample, sequenced in a study of blood T cell repertoires in COVID-19. Profiling relied on immunoSEQ multiplex PCR, and the TCRdb table lists in-frame clones only, not all of them. The sample includes more than 15,000 clones, around nine tenths of them seen just once. The sequenced material came from peripheral blood. These receptors all come from a human donor in a cohort sampled during active COVID-19. Each CDR3 is given with its conserved first and last residue. Each record gives: clone size, V gene, J gene, D gene, CDR3 protein, CDR3 DNA. The D gene is left open where the match is weak. Size is omitted from some rows. Given values are once, few, many or a class for expanded clones.

>few|TRBV3-1/TRBV3-2|TRBJ2-1|TRBD2
CASSPGGRTNNEQFF
TGTGCCAGCAGCCCTGGCGGGAGGACAAACAATGAGCAGTTCTTC
>NA|TRBV12-5|TRBJ2-1|TRBD2
CASGPSPSTSGMGLYNEQFF
TGTGCTAGTGGTCCTTCCCCCTCGACTAGCGGGATGGGGTTATACAATGAGCAGTTCTTC
>NA|TRBV4-1|TRBJ2-5|TRBD2
CASSQDWRTREQETQYF
TGCGCCAGCAGCCAAGATTGGCGGACTAGGGAGCAAGAGACCCAGTACTTC
>NA|TRBV27|TRBJ2-7|NA
CASSFGQGGTYEQYF
TGTGCCAGCAGTTTCGGGCAGGGGGGAACCTACGAGCAGTACTTC
>NA|TRBV18|TRBJ1-5|TRBD1
CASSPTGQAENQPQHF
TGTGCCAGCTCACCCACCGGACAGGCCGAAAATCAGCCCCAGCATTTT
>NA|TRBV7-6|TRBJ2-3|TRBD1
CASSLRGQGATDTQYF
TGTGCCAGCAGCTTAAGGGGCCAGGGGGCCACAGATACGCAGTATTTT
>NA|TRBV18|TRBJ2-3|NA
CAYNGGSTDTQYF
TGTGCCTACAATGGGGGCTCCACAGATACGCAGTATTTT
>NA|TRBV25-1|TRBJ2-7|TRBD1
CASTHGQAYEQYF
TGTGCCAGCACCCACGGACAGGCCTACGAGCAGTACTTC
>NA|TRBV28|TRBJ2-7|TRBD1
CASSLSTGGFSPYEQYF
TGTGCCAGCAGTTTATCGACAGGGGGGTTTAGTCCCTACGAGCAGTACTTC
>NA|TRBV7-8|TRBJ2-5|TRBD1
CASSLGTGGYQETQYF
TGTGCCAGCAGCTTAGGGACAGGGGGGTACCAAGAGACCCAGTACTTC
>NA|TRBV6-2/TRBV6-3|TRBJ1-2|NA
CASSYLERGYTF
TGTGCCAGCAGTTACTTAGAGAGGGGCTACACCTTC
>NA|TRBV23-1|TRBJ2-1|NA
CASSRGTDLYNEQFF
TGCGCCAGCAGTCGCGGGACAGATCTATACAATGAGCAGTTCTTC
>NA|TRBV21-1|TRBJ2-5|NA
CASSNRETQYF
TGTGCCAGCAGCAACAGAGAGACCCAGTACTTC
>NA|TRBV19|TRBJ1-2|NA
CASSGQGYGYTF
TGTGCCAGTAGTGGGCAGGGCTATGGCTACACCTTC
>NA|TRBV30|TRBJ2-3|NA
CAWGKGHSTDTQYF
TGTGCCTGGGGGAAGGGGCACAGCACAGATACGCAGTATTTT
>NA|TRBV7-2|TRBJ1-5|NA
CASSMGPNQPQHF
TGTGCCAGCAGCATGGGGCCAAATCAGCCCCAGCATTTT
>NA|TRBV9|TRBJ2-5|TRBD2
CASSVGASGSGGETQYF
TGTGCCAGCAGCGTAGGGGCTAGCGGGAGTGGGGGCGAGACCCAGTACTTC